The present T cell receptor beta chain was sequenced within a study of CD8+ T cells in alopecia areata. Study summary: Tofacitinib administration to treated patients was oral, at 5 to 10 mg twice daily. The study's findings and limits: Scalp samples also yield sequences from resident alphabeta T cells of normal skin.

The germline gives CDR1 MDHEN, CDR2 SYDVKM. Trimming took 2 bases from V and 2 from J; bases not matched to a gene: 6. The CDR3 loop spans 16 amino acids. This clone was seen a handful of times. Its antigen is as yet unknown. RNA extraction was followed by reverse transcription into cDNA, which acted as the sequencing template. Generated by immunoSEQ multiplex PCR, the TCRdb table keeps only in-frame clones and is missing some. The sample shows roughly 130,000 clones, around 60% of them seen only once. The receptor comes from a human donor with alopecia areata. The sequencing here drew on CD4+ T cells sorted from blood, taken at week 0. The V call is TRBV28, the J call TRBJ1-2; 9 nucleotides match TRBD1. The CDR3, as DNA: TGTGCCAGCAGTTTAGCCCTCGGGACAGGGAACTATGGCTACACCTTC. It is translated as CASSLALGTGNYGYTF.